Below are 28 T cell receptor beta chains sequenced from a single sample in a study of T cells after yellow fever vaccination. In TCRdb, the 5' RACE reads were re-called with MiXCR into one record per CDR3 protein. The sample records 310,000 or so distinct CDR3 sequences, roughly 6.8% being singletons. Sample: PBMCs, taken approximately 47 days after the first yellow fever vaccination. These receptors were obtained from a man between 18 and 35 years old who received the YFV17D yellow fever vaccine.

The CDR3 loop is CASSLATGSLYGYTF. CDR3 DNA sequence: TGCGCCAGCAGCCTAGCGACAGGGTCTCTCTATGGCTACACCTTC. The chain joins TRBV4-1 to TRBJ1-2, with 7 bases that match TRBD1. The germline gives CDR1 MGHRA, CDR2 YSYEKL. J was trimmed by 4 bases and V by 4 bases; bases with no gene match: 9. This CDR3 is built from 15 residues.

This clonotype was seen many times. V and J are TRBV7-9 and TRBJ2-3, with no clear D. The CDR3 totals 17 residues. The germline gives CDR1 SEHNR, CDR2 FQNEAQ (reference sequence). The ends were cut back, 2 bases at V and 0 bases at J, with 15 bases in the middle. The CDR3 sequence is CASSLIYPTASTDTQYF. The CDR3 bases are TGTGCCAGCAGCTTAATATACCCGACCGCTAGCACAGATACGCAGTATTTT.

This clonotype has a count of ten or more. The CDR3 is CASSPGTGDEQYV. The CDR3 DNA reads as TGTGCCAGCAGCCCCGGGACAGGGGACGAGCAGTACGTC. The chain joins TRBV27 to TRBJ2-7; 10 positions match TRBD1. This CDR3 contains 13 residues. The J segment lost 5 bases and the V segment lost 6 bases, leaving 4 bases of the junction unmatched. CDR1 is MNHEY, CDR2 SMNVEV, per germline (reference sequence).

This clonotype was counted many times. The J gene is TRBJ2-1, the V gene TRBV20-1; D gene unclear. CDR1 and CDR2 (germline): DFQATT, SNEGSKA (reference sequence). Trimming took off 3 bases at V and 5 bases at J, with 14 bases between the two ends. CDR3 size: 14 residues. This CDR3 is CSARIGPHDNEQFF. CDR3 DNA: TGCAGTGCTAGGATTGGGCCTCACGACAATGAGCAGTTCTTC.

This clonotype has only a few counts. V usage is TRBV4-1 and J usage is TRBJ1-6, with D tentatively TRBD1 (6 bases). Per the germline V gene, CDR1 is MGHRA and CDR2 is YSYEKL. The CDR3 is 15 residues long. V lost 1 base to trimming and J lost 5 bases, with 9 bases between them. The CDR3 DNA sequence: TGCGCCAGCAGCCAAGGGGGGGCGGATAATTCACCCCTCCACTTT. As protein: CASSQGGADNSPLHF.

Many counts were recorded for this clonotype. The chain is built from TRBV28 and TRBJ1-1; D is ambiguous. CDR3 length: 13 residues. The germline V gene has CDR1 MDHEN and CDR2 SYDVKM. Trimming took 5 bases from V and 4 from J, leaving 11 bases between them. The CDR3, as DNA: TGTGCCAGCAGTGCCGGTGACGGCACTGAAGCTTTCTTT. It is translated as CASSAGDGTEAFF.

The rearrangement joins TRBV7-2 to TRBJ2-2; 12 nucleotides agree with TRBD2. Germline loops: CDR1 SGHTA, CDR2 FQGNSA. The CDR3 has 16 residues. V lost 5 bases and J lost 3; bases outside the gene matches: 4. In DNA, the CDR3 is TGTGCCAGCAGCCCCTCTAGCGGGGGGGACACCGGGGAGCTGTTTTTT. This codes for CASSPSSGGDTGELFF.

This clonotype was observed a few times. CDR3 DNA sequence: TGTGCCAGCAGCTTAACTAGGACAGGGGAGGCCGGGGAGCTGTTTTTT. It encodes CASSLTRTGEAGELFF. The chain couples TRBV7-2 to TRBJ2-2, with 9 bases lining up with TRBD1. The germline V gene has CDR1 SGHTA and CDR2 FQGNSA. Unmatched junction bases numbered 7, after V lost 2 bases and J lost 6 bases. The CDR3 runs to 16 residues.

V usage is TRBV5-1 and J usage is TRBJ2-3, with D perhaps given as TRBD1 or TRBD2 (6 bases each). This CDR3 comprises 16 residues. Between the trimmed V and J ends, which lost 5 bases and 0 bases, there was a span of 16 bases. Per the germline V gene, CDR1 is SGHRS and CDR2 is YFSETQ. CDR3 nucleotide sequence: TGCGCCAGCAGTCTCCGGGGGCCTAGGAGCACAGATACGCAGTATTTT. Its translation is CASSLRGPRSTDTQYF.

This clonotype came up a few times. J is TRBJ2-1 and V is TRBV13, with 8 bases aligning to TRBD2. The CDR3 has 12 amino acids. Looked up from germline, CDR1 is PRHDT and CDR2 is FYEKMQ (reference sequence). Trimming cost V 1 base and J 14 bases; bases outside gene matches: 4. Written as DNA, the CDR3 is TGTGCCAGCAGCTTAGCCCGGGAGGGTGAGTTCTTC. The encoded protein is CASSLAREGEFF.

This clonotype turned up a few times. The rearrangement links TRBV12-3 or TRBV12-4 to TRBJ1-2, with D perhaps TRBD1 (5 bases). V was shortened by 6 bases and J by 4 bases, with 18 bases between the two germline ends. The CDR3 covers 15 residues. The CDR3 DNA follows: TGTGCCAGCAGCCACGACTATGGGGGTATCTATGGCTACACCTTC. It codes for CASSHDYGGIYGYTF.

A note on this clonotype: Its ends do not fully match the called genes, so a read error is possible. The gene calls are TRBV13 and TRBJ2-2, with D perhaps TRBD1 (6 bases). The V gene's germline CDR1 is PRHDT and CDR2 FYEKMQ (reference sequence). The CDR3 length is 15 residues. Written as DNA, the CDR3 is TGTGCCAGCAGCCTAGGGGGAGTGAACACCGGGGAGCTGTTTTTT. As protein: CASSLGGVNTGELFF.

The genes are TRBV7-9 and TRBJ2-7; no clear D. The CDR3 has 12 amino acids. CDR1 and CDR2 (germline): SEHNR, FQNEAQ (reference sequence). The V gene lost 5 bases and the J gene lost 4 bases, with 9 bases spanning the gap. The CDR3: CASSKQIYEQYF. CDR3 nucleotides: TGTGCCAGCAGCAAACAGATTTACGAGCAGTACTTC.

The chain employs TRBV6-1 and TRBJ2-7, with 10 bases matching TRBD1. Trimming removed 4 bases from V and 1 base from J; junction bases left unmatched: 7. CDR1 is MNHNS and CDR2 is SASEGT in the germline V gene. The CDR3 is 16 residues long. In DNA form, the CDR3 reads TGTGCCAGCAGTGCACTCCCGGGACAGGGGTCCTACGAGCAGTACGTC. Protein product: CASSALPGQGSYEQYV.

Many counts were recorded for this clonotype. This sequence joins TRBV12-3 or TRBV12-4 and TRBJ1-2, with a weak D call TRBD1 (5 bases). This CDR3 contains 14 residues. Trimming cost V 2 bases and J 4 bases, with 11 bases left between them. The CDR3 DNA sequence: TGTGCCAGCAGTTTAAGGGCCACAGGCTATGGCTACACCTTC. Translating gives CASSLRATGYGYTF.

This clonotype was recorded a few times. The rearrangement links TRBV4-1 to TRBJ1-4; no reliable D call. Per the germline V gene, CDR1 is MGHRA and CDR2 is YSYEKL. This CDR3 is 13 amino acids long. The germline V and J ends were trimmed by 4 bases and 5 bases, with 8 bases remaining between them. The CDR3 here is CASSLWANEKLFF. The CDR3 region has the DNA TGCGCCAGCAGCCTCTGGGCGAATGAAAAACTGTTTTTT.

With respect to this clonotype: A much larger clone lies a single base off, so this may be a read error. The CDR3, as DNA: TGCGACAGCCGGACCCTCCAGGGGTCCAATGAGCAGTTCTTC. Its translation: CDSRTLQGSNEQFF. The chain couples TRBV5-1 to TRBJ2-1; perhaps TRBD1 as D (6 bases). The germline CDR1 and CDR2 sequences are SGHRS and YFSETQ. This CDR3 is built from 14 residues.

The gene calls are TRBV7-2 and TRBJ2-7; D gene uncertain. CDR1 SGHTA and CDR2 FQGNSA come from the germline V gene. This CDR3 has 12 amino acids. The V gene lost 1 base and the J gene lost 6 bases, with 7 bases spanning the gap. CDR3 protein: CASSLDAGEQYV. Here the CDR3 DNA reads TGTGCCAGCAGCTTAGATGCAGGCGAGCAGTACGTC.

V is TRBV6-5 and J is TRBJ2-1; D gene unclear. The CDR3 consists of 13 residues. Trimming stripped 2 bases from V and 4 bases from J, with 6 bases between. CDR1 is MNHEY and CDR2 is SVGAGI in the germline V gene. CDR3 DNA sequence: TGTGCCAGCAGTTACAGCCATTACAATGAGCAGTTCTTC. This codes for CASSYSHYNEQFF.

This clonotype has at least ten counts. This chain uses TRBV4-2 with TRBJ2-1; 7 positions agree with TRBD2. From germline, CDR1 is LGHNA and CDR2 YNFKEQ. The CDR3 is 15 amino acids. V trimming: 0 bases; J trimming: 3 bases; junction bases outside the gene matches: 2. CDR3 sequence reads: CASSQEAGVYNEQFF. The CDR3 bases are TGTGCCAGCAGCCAAGAGGCGGGGGTCTACAATGAGCAGTTCTTC.

A few counts support this clonotype. The chain links TRBV7-2 to TRBJ2-7, with 12 nucleotides matching TRBD2. The germline V gene has CDR1 SGHTA and CDR2 FQGNSA. This CDR3 is built from 16 residues. V was clipped by 3 bases and J by 2 bases; unmatched bases: 5. As DNA, the CDR3 is TGTGCCAGCAGCTTCACTAGCGGGGGGCCCACCTACGAGCAGTACGTC. The encoded protein is CASSFTSGGPTYEQYV.

This clonotype was counted a few times. V is TRBV7-2 and J is TRBJ2-3, with 7 nucleotides matching TRBD1. Trimming at V came to 7 bases and at J to 1 base, leaving 5 bases not matched to a gene. CDR1 and CDR2 (germline): SGHTA, FQGNSA. This CDR3 region has 14 residues. Here the CDR3 reads CASTQTGGTDTQYF. CDR3 coding DNA: TGTGCCAGCACCCAAACAGGGGGCACAGATACGCAGTATTTT.

The V call is TRBV5-5, the J call TRBJ2-6, with D possibly being TRBD1 (5 bases). V shed 6 bases and J shed 2 bases, with 18 bases lying between them. The CDR3 is 17 residues long. The germline CDR1 and CDR2 sequences are SGHKS and YYEKEE (reference sequence). CDR3 loop: CASTVVIRETGANVLTF. The CDR3 region has the DNA TGTGCCAGCACCGTAGTTATCAGGGAAACTGGGGCCAACGTCCTGACTTTC. The full variable domain, with the rest looked up from reference TRBV5-5 and TRBJ2-6, is DAGVTQSPTHLIKTRGQQVTLRCSPISGHKSVSWYQQVLGQGPQFIFQYYEKEERGRGNFPDRFSARQFPNYSSELNVNALLLGDSALYLCASTVVIRETGANVLTFGAGSRLTVL.

This clonotype was counted at least ten times. This chain's CDR3 is CASSAGTGKGDTQYF. CDR3 sequence (DNA): TGTGCCAGCAGCGCCGGGACAGGGAAGGGAGATACGCAGTATTTT. The chain is built from TRBV6-1 and TRBJ2-3; 9 nucleotides align to TRBD1. The junction had 9 bases not matched to a gene; V was cut back by 6 bases and J by 5 bases. This CDR3 region has 15 residues. CDR1 and CDR2 from the germline V gene are MNHNS and SASEGT.

This clonotype has a count of ten or more. J is TRBJ2-7 and V is TRBV7-3; 10 bases align to TRBD1. Looked up from germline, CDR1 is SGHTA and CDR2 is FQGTGA. The CDR3 is made up of 13 amino acids. J was trimmed by 4 bases and V by 8 bases; bases with no gene match: 5. The CDR3 region is CASSGTGEYEQYF. CDR3 nucleotide sequence: TGTGCCAGCTCCGGGACAGGGGAGTACGAGCAGTACTTC.

This clonotype came up a few times. The rearrangement links TRBV7-2 to TRBJ1-2, with a tentative D call TRBD1 (5 bases). Germline assignment: CDR1 SGHTA and CDR2 FQGNSA. The CDR3 runs 15 residues. Trimming left V 5 bases short and J 1 base short, with 14 bases between. The CDR3 sequence is CASSMGGTYNYGYTF. CDR3 nucleotides: TGTGCCAGCAGCATGGGTGGGACCTATAACTATGGCTACACCTTC.

This clonotype was observed a few times. The chain uses TRBV29-1 and TRBJ2-7; TRBD1 matches at 11 bases. V shed 3 bases, J shed 3 bases, and the junction held 4 bases outside the gene matches. This CDR3 spans 14 amino acids. From germline, CDR1 is SQVTM and CDR2 ANQGSEA. The CDR3 DNA reads as TGCAGCGTTGAGGGACAGGGGGGTTACTACGAGCAGTACTTC. Translated, it gives CSVEGQGGYYEQYF.

The gene calls are TRBV5-1 and TRBJ2-3; tentatively, D is TRBD2 (6 bases). V lost 2 bases and J 0 bases, leaving 13 bases between the germline ends. This CDR3 contains 16 residues. The V gene's germline CDR1 is SGHRS and CDR2 YFSETQ. CDR3 coding DNA: TGCGCCAGCAGCTTCGGAATCGGGACTAGCACAGATACGCAGTATTTT. This sequence encodes CASSFGIGTSTDTQYF.